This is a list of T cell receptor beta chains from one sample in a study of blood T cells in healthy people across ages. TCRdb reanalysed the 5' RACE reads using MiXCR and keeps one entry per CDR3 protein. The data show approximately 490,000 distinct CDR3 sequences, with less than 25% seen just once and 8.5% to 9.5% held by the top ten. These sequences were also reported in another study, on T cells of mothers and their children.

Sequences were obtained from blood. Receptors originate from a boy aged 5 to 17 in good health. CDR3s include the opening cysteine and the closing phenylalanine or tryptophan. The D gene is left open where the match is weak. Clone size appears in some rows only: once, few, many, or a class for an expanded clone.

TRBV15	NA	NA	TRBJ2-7	TGTGCCACCAGCAGAGATGTACAGGGAGGGGTCTACGAGCAGTACTTC	CATSRDVQGGVYEQYF
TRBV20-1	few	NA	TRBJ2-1	TGCAGTGCTAGTAAGGCCAGGGGGGGCCTTGCCTACAATGAGCAGTTCTTC	CSASKARGGLAYNEQFF
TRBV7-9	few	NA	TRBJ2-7	TGTGCCAGCACCCTCCTCGGGGGCAATTACGAGCAGTACTTC	CASTLLGGNYEQYF
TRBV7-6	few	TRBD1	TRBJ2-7	TGTGCCAGCAGCTTAGGGGGGCGACAGGGAACCTACGAGCAGTACTTC	CASSLGGRQGTYEQYF
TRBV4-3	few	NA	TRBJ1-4	TGCGCCAGCAGCCAGAGAGGGGAGAGCAGTGAAAAACTGTTTTTT	CASSQRGESSEKLFF
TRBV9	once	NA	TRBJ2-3	TGTGCCAGCCGCACCGGCGGAGAGGCAGATACGCAGTATTTT	CASRTGGEADTQYF
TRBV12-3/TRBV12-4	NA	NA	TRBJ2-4	TGTGCCAGCAGTCAGCGCGGGACAGTCCCCCGTACCAAAAACATTCAGTACTTC	CASSQRGTVPRTKNIQYF
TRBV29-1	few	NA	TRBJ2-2	TGCAGCGTTGCAGGGGCGGACACCGGGGAGCTGTTTTTT	CSVAGADTGELFF
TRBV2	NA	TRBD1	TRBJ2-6	TGTGCCAGCAGTCAGACAGGGCTTGGGGACGTCCTGACTTTC	CASSQTGLGDVLTF
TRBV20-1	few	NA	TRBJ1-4	TGCAGTGCTAGGTCCGGTGAAAAACTGTTTTTT	CSARSGEKLFF
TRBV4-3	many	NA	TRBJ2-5	TGCGCCAGCAGCCAAGACGAGGACGGCAAGTACCAAGAGACCCAGTACTTC	CASSQDEDGKYQETQYF
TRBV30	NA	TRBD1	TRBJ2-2	TGTGCCTGGCACCAGGGGGCGAACACCGGGGAGCTGTTTTTT	CAWHQGANTGELFF
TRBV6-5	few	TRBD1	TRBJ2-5	TGTGCCAGCAGTTATGACAGGGGCCAGGAGTACTTC	CASSYDRGQEYF
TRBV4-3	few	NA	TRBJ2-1	TGCGCCAGCAGCCAAGACCCCGCACGTGAGCAGTTCTTC	CASSQDPAREQFF
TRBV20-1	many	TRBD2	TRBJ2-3	TGCAGTGCTCTCAGTTTGTCGGGGGGAAGCACAGATACGCAGTATTTT	CSALSLSGGSTDTQYF
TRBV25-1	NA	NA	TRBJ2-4	TGTGCCAGCAGCGATAAGAACGGCAGGGCTAGGTACTTC	CASSDKNGRARYF
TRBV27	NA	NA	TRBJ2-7	TGTGCCAGCAGATTTACAGGTCCTACCTACGAGCAGTACTTC	CASRFTGPTYEQYF
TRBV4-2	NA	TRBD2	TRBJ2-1	TGTGCCAGCAGCCAAGTGGGGGGGGGACGATCCTACAATGAGCAGTTCTTC	CASSQVGGGRSYNEQFF
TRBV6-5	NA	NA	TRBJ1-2	TGTGCCAGCAGCGGGACTTTAAAGTATGGCTACACCTTC	CASSGTLKYGYTF
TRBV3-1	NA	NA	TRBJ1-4	TGTGCCAGCAGCCCCGCGGGCATACTTGCAACTAATGAAAAACTGTTTTTT	CASSPAGILATNEKLFF
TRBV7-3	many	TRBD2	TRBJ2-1	TGTGCCAGCAGCCCGTTAGCGGGGGACTCCTACAATGAGCAGTTCTTC	CASSPLAGDSYNEQFF
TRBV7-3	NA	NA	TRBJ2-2	TGTGCCAGCAAGGGTGAAGTGTCCGGGGAGCTGTTTTTT	CASKGEVSGELFF
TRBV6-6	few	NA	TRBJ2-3	TGTGCCAGCAGTTACCTGCGGGCCAGGCAGTATTTT	CASSYLRARQYF
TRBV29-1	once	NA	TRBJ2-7	TGCAGCGTCGTTCGGACCTCCTACGAGCAGTACTTC	CSVVRTSYEQYF
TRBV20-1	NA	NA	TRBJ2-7	TGCAGTGCTAGAGATCCAGGCAGGGGTTACGAGCAGTACTTC	CSARDPGRGYEQYF
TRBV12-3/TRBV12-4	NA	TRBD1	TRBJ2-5	TGTGCCAGCAGTTCTACAACAGGGGGCACGGGGCAGTACTTC	CASSSTTGGTGQYF
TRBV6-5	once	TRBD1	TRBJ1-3	TGTGCCAGCAGTGTGGACAGGGGGTCTGGAAACACCATATATTTT	CASSVDRGSGNTIYF
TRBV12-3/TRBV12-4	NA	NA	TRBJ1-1	TGTGCCAGCAGTTTAGGGGATACGAACACTGAAGCTTTCTTT	CASSLGDTNTEAFF
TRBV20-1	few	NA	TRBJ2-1	TGCAGTGCTAGAGTTCCGGACACGACCCTCTACAATGAGCAGTTCTTC	CSARVPDTTLYNEQFF
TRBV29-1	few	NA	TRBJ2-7	TGCAGCGTTGAAGATCTGACCTACGAGCAGTACTTC	CSVEDLTYEQYF
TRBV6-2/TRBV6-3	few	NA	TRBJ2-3	TGTGCTAGTACAGGGATTATCACAGATACGCAGTATTTT	CASTGIITDTQYF
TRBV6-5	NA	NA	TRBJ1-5	TGTGCCAGCAGTTACTCGATTTTGTTCTCCAGGGCTAGCAATCAGCCCCAGCATTTT	CASSYSILFSRASNQPQHF
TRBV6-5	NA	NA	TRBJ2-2	TGTGCCAGAAGAGGGTGGTACACCGGGGAGCTGTTTTTT	CARRGWYTGELFF
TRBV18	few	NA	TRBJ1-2	TGTGCCAGCTCGGCTCAGGGGTCCCACTATGGCTACACCTTC	CASSAQGSHYGYTF
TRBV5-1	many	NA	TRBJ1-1	TGCGCCAGCAGCTTGACAGGGTTGGATACTGAAGCTTTCTTT	CASSLTGLDTEAFF
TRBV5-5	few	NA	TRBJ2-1	TGTGCCAGCAGCCCGTGGTATCTCGCAGCCGTCAATGAGCAGTTCTTC	CASSPWYLAAVNEQFF
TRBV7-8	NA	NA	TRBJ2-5	TGTGCCAGCAGCTTAATTAGGGGGGGGCCAAAAGAGACCCAGTACTTC	CASSLIRGGPKETQYF
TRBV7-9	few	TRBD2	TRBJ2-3	TGTGCCAGCAGCCACGGACTAGCGGGAAAACGAGATACGCAGTATTTT	CASSHGLAGKRDTQYF
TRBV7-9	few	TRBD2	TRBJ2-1	TGTGCCAGCAGCCCTCTCCCGGGACTAGCGTCGTTTGAGCAGTTCTTC	CASSPLPGLASFEQFF
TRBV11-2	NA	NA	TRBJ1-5	TGTGCCAGCAGCTTAGGTGGAGGGGCTCGGATAGCCCAGCATTTT	CASSLGGGARIAQHF
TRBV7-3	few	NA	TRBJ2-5	TGTGCCAGCAGCTTATACCAGCAAGAGACCCAGTACTTC	CASSLYQQETQYF
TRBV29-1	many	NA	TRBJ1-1	TGCAGCGCAGGGTCTAGGAACACTGAAGCTTTCTTT	CSAGSRNTEAFF
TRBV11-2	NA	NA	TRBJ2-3	TGTGCCAGCAGCTTGGGAGTTAGGGTAGATACGCAGTATTTT	CASSLGVRVDTQYF
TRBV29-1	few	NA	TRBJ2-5	TGCAGCGTTGGCCCCGGGCCGGGGGAGACCCAGTACTTC	CSVGPGPGETQYF
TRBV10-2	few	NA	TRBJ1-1	TGCGCCAGCACCCCGGGCAGGAACACTGAAGCTTTCTTT	CASTPGRNTEAFF
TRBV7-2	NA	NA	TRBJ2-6	TGTGCCAGCAGGAGTTTGGGGGCCAACGTCCTGACTTTC	CASRSLGANVLTF
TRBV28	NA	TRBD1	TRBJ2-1	TGTGCCAGCAGTTTAACAGGGGGACGTGAGCAGTTCTTC	CASSLTGGREQFF
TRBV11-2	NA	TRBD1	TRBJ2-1	TGTGCCAGCAGCTTATTCCGGGACAGGGGTCAGAGCTCCTACAATGAGCAGTTCTTC	CASSLFRDRGQSSYNEQFF
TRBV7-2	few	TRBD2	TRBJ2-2	TGTGCCAGCAGCAAGGACCTAGCGGGACGCGGGGAGCTGTTTTTT	CASSKDLAGRGELFF
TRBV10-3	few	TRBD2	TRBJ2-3	TGTGCCATCAGTGAGTCGACGAGCGGGGGACCCTCCGATACGCAGTATTTT	CAISESTSGGPSDTQYF